This T cell receptor (beta chain) was recorded in a study of T-cell memory formation after mild COVID-19. Whole-study context: Largely donor-specific TCR clusters were found.

From germline, CDR1 is LGHDT and CDR2 YNNKEL (reference sequence). This CDR3 spans 14 amino acids. Trimming cost V 4 bases and J 10 bases, with 20 bases left between them. MiXCR was run by TCRdb on the 5' RACE reads, yielding one entry per CDR3 protein. Of some 450,000 distinct CDR3 sequences in the sample, 20% were seen once. Overall study findings and caveats: A second wave expanding day 15 to 37 was CD4+-biased; contracting clones were balanced.

With regard to this clonotype: Its antigen is as yet unknown.

The chain joins TRBV3-1 to TRBJ2-7; TRBD1 might be the D (6 bases). Sample: PBMCs or a T cell subset sorted from them (not recorded which). The receptor was derived from an adult woman who had mild COVID-19 (a few samples of this study predate the infection). Cell type and time point are not known. CDR3 residues: CASSPRGRHYLQYF. The CDR3 DNA sequence: TGTGCCAGCAGCCCGAGGGGGAGACATTATCTCCAGTACTTC.